Described below is a single T cell receptor beta chain sequence and its context. The antigen remains unidentified. Using RNA transcripts as the source, TCR beta CDR3 regions were amplified. In the first-round RT-PCR of the TCR CDR3, the HTBI primer set was used. One entry per CDR3 protein results from TCRdb running MiXCR on the multiplex PCR reads. The sample yields under 350,000 distinct CDR3 sequences, approximately 15% seen once. The sample is drawn from a study of T cells in Graves' hyperthyroidism and ophthalmopathy. The study's findings and limits: Most thyroid clonotypes that were expanded above 0.001 also turned up in blood.

Ophthalmopathy patients showed a Clinical Activity Score of at least 3, NOSPECS grade of at least 4 and duration under 3 months. The authors obtained PBMCs from about 9.5 ml of fresh peripheral blood. Germline CDR1 SGHRS, CDR2 YFSETQ. V gave up 4 bases and J gave up 0 bases, with 18 bases separating them. CDR3 length: 17 amino acids. The chain has TRBV5-1 and TRBJ2-3, with unresolved D. The receptor was derived from a woman aged 55-70 years with Graves' ophthalmopathy. Sequencing was carried out using blood. CDR3: CASSPLASGGSTDTQYF. CDR3 nucleotide sequence: TGCGCCAGCAGCCCCCTCGCTAGTGGTGGAAGCACAGATACGCAGTATTTT.